This is a list of T cell receptor beta chains from one sample in a study of beta chain features in type 1 diabetes. Method: immunoSEQ multiplex PCR; TCRdb's copy keeps in-frame clones and lacks some. The sample lists about 360,000 clones; over 10% were seen once. The sample consisted of naive CD4+ T cells from blood. The source is a man between 18 and 35 years old in good health. CDR3s include the opening cysteine and the closing phenylalanine or tryptophan. The order of the fields is D gene, J gene, clone size, V gene, CDR3 protein, CDR3 DNA. The D gene is left open where the match is weak. Expanded clones are given a class, and other clones once, few, many or no size at all.

d_gene: -
j_gene: TRBJ2-1
abundance: -
v_gene: TRBV6-6
CDR3aa: CASSSHDEQFF
CDR3nt: TGTGCCAGCAGTTCCCATGATGAGCAGTTCTTC

d_gene: TRBD2
j_gene: TRBJ2-1
abundance: -
v_gene: TRBV7-9
CDR3aa: CASRIEGRAGITNEQFF
CDR3nt: TGTGCCAGCAGGATCGAAGGACGAGCGGGGATTACCAATGAGCAGTTCTTC

d_gene: TRBD2
j_gene: TRBJ2-5
abundance: many
v_gene: TRBV4-3
CDR3aa: CASSVTSGPQETQYF
CDR3nt: TGCGCCAGCAGCGTGACTAGCGGGCCCCAAGAGACCCAGTACTTC

d_gene: TRBD1
j_gene: TRBJ2-2
abundance: few
v_gene: TRBV7-3
CDR3aa: CASSPDRGSGELFF
CDR3nt: TGTGCCAGCAGCCCGGACAGGGGCTCCGGGGAGCTGTTTTTT

d_gene: TRBD1
j_gene: TRBJ1-1
abundance: few
v_gene: TRBV2
CDR3aa: CASSVQGATEAFF
CDR3nt: TGTGCCAGCAGTGTACAGGGGGCTACTGAAGCTTTCTTT

d_gene: TRBD1
j_gene: TRBJ1-5
abundance: -
v_gene: TRBV28
CDR3aa: CASSPGQGVIQPQHF
CDR3nt: TGTGCCAGCAGTCCCGGACAGGGTGTAATTCAGCCCCAGCATTTT

d_gene: TRBD1
j_gene: TRBJ2-1
abundance: -
v_gene: TRBV19
CDR3aa: CASGPGQGALNEQFF
CDR3nt: TGTGCCAGTGGACCGGGGCAGGGGGCTTTGAATGAGCAGTTCTTC

d_gene: TRBD1
j_gene: TRBJ1-6
abundance: -
v_gene: TRBV28
CDR3aa: CASRGGAGSPLHF
CDR3nt: TGTGCCAGCCGAGGGGGCGCCGGTTCACCCCTCCACTTT

d_gene: -
j_gene: TRBJ2-7
abundance: -
v_gene: TRBV4-1
CDR3aa: CASSQGSGYEQYF
CDR3nt: TGCGCCAGCAGCCAAGGTAGCGGTTACGAGCAGTACTTC

d_gene: TRBD1
j_gene: TRBJ1-3
abundance: -
v_gene: TRBV7-2
CDR3aa: CASSLADRDYTIYF
CDR3nt: TGTGCCAGCAGCTTGGCGGACAGGGACTACACCATATATTTT

d_gene: TRBD2
j_gene: TRBJ2-5
abundance: few
v_gene: TRBV5-1
CDR3aa: CASSGGTSGETQYF
CDR3nt: TGCGCCAGCAGCGGCGGGACTAGCGGGGAGACCCAGTACTTC

d_gene: TRBD1
j_gene: TRBJ1-4
abundance: few
v_gene: TRBV6-6
CDR3aa: CASSPGTGSHEKLFF
CDR3nt: TGTGCCAGCAGTCCCGGGACAGGATCTCATGAAAAACTGTTTTTT

d_gene: TRBD1
j_gene: TRBJ1-1
abundance: -
v_gene: TRBV6-4
CDR3aa: CASSLHATGMNTEAFF
CDR3nt: TGTGCCAGCAGCTTGCATGCGACAGGGATGAACACTGAAGCTTTCTTT

d_gene: -
j_gene: TRBJ2-6
abundance: -
v_gene: TRBV5-1
CDR3aa: CASSLVAADGANVLTF
CDR3nt: TGCGCCAGCAGCTTGGTAGCCGCTGATGGGGCCAACGTCCTGACTTTC

d_gene: -
j_gene: TRBJ1-4
abundance: few
v_gene: TRBV5-1
CDR3aa: CASSLSPGTNEKLFF
CDR3nt: TGCGCCAGCAGCTTGTCGCCGGGAACTAATGAAAAACTGTTTTTT

d_gene: TRBD2
j_gene: TRBJ2-3
abundance: -
v_gene: TRBV25-1
CDR3aa: CASSVAGGASDTQYF
CDR3nt: TGTGCCAGCAGTGTGGCGGGGGGCGCCTCAGATACGCAGTATTTT

d_gene: -
j_gene: TRBJ2-3
abundance: few
v_gene: TRBV28
CDR3aa: CASTPAGGTDTQYF
CDR3nt: TGTGCCAGCACACCGGCAGGGGGCACAGATACGCAGTATTTT

d_gene: TRBD1
j_gene: TRBJ1-1
abundance: few
v_gene: TRBV19
CDR3aa: CASSKLLDRRRNTEAFF
CDR3nt: TGTGCCAGTAGCAAACTATTGGACAGGCGGCGAAACACTGAAGCTTTCTTT

d_gene: -
j_gene: TRBJ1-1
abundance: few
v_gene: TRBV2
CDR3aa: CASTGEANTEAFF
CDR3nt: TGTGCCAGCACGGGGGAAGCGAACACTGAAGCTTTCTTT

d_gene: -
j_gene: TRBJ1-6
abundance: -
v_gene: TRBV7-9
CDR3aa: CASSDREGANSPLHF
CDR3nt: TGTGCCAGCAGCGATCGAGAGGGAGCTAATTCACCCCTCCACTTT

d_gene: -
j_gene: TRBJ1-5
abundance: -
v_gene: TRBV4-3
CDR3aa: CASSQDGAQPQHF
CDR3nt: TGCGCCAGCAGCCAAGATGGAGCTCAGCCCCAGCATTTT

d_gene: TRBD1
j_gene: TRBJ1-2
abundance: -
v_gene: TRBV7-2
CDR3aa: CASQSSRDSYGYTF
CDR3nt: TGTGCCAGCCAGTCGTCAAGGGACAGCTATGGCTACACCTTC

d_gene: -
j_gene: TRBJ2-2
abundance: few
v_gene: TRBV9
CDR3aa: CASVRGWQGWTGELFF
CDR3nt: TGTGCCAGCGTACGGGGGTGGCAGGGCTGGACCGGGGAGCTGTTTTTT

d_gene: TRBD1
j_gene: TRBJ2-5
abundance: -
v_gene: TRBV6-6
CDR3aa: CASSYGTGYRETQYF
CDR3nt: TGTGCCAGCAGTTACGGGACAGGGTACCGAGAGACCCAGTACTTC

d_gene: TRBD2
j_gene: TRBJ2-3
abundance: few
v_gene: TRBV19
CDR3aa: CASSNLQTGTSFDTQYF
CDR3nt: TGTGCCAGTAGTAACCTTCAAACCGGGACTAGTTTTGATACGCAGTATTTT

d_gene: -
j_gene: TRBJ2-5
abundance: few
v_gene: TRBV7-8
CDR3aa: CASTLRETQYF
CDR3nt: TGTGCCAGCACCCTTCGGGAGACCCAGTACTTC